The rows below give T cell receptor beta chains drawn from one sample of a study of blood T cell repertoires in COVID-19. This table comes from immunoSEQ multiplex PCR, and its TCRdb copy is limited to in-frame clones, with some not included. The sample lists roughly 300,000 clones, 88% occurring once. Source material: peripheral blood. All receptors come from a man younger than 35 with active or convalescent COVID-19. CDR3s include the opening cysteine and the closing phenylalanine or tryptophan. Each record gives: V gene, CDR3 length, clone size, J gene, D gene, CDR3 protein, CDR3 DNA. D genes are given only for firm matches. Only some rows state a clone size, as once, few, many or a class for expanded clones.

TRBV23-1	17	NA	TRBJ1-6	NA	CASSHHRSFRSDSPLHF	TGCGCCAGCAGTCATCACAGATCCTTCAGATCGGATTCACCCCTCCACTTT
TRBV10-3	13	few	TRBJ2-1	TRBD2	CATLAGQYNEQFF	TGTGCCACTTTAGCGGGGCAATACAATGAGCAGTTCTTC
TRBV29-1	17	NA	TRBJ2-6	TRBD1	CSVAGDRVVAGANVLTF	TGCAGCGTGGCGGGGGACAGGGTCGTTGCTGGGGCCAACGTCCTGACTTTC
TRBV12-3/TRBV12-4	13	once	TRBJ1-1	NA	CASSFVVNTEAFF	TGTGCCAGCAGTTTTGTAGTGAACACTGAAGCTTTCTTT
TRBV4-2	15	NA	TRBJ2-7	TRBD2	CASSQDLAGGYEQYF	TGTGCCAGCAGCCAAGATCTAGCGGGGGGCTACGAGCAGTACTTC
TRBV15	14	few	TRBJ1-1	NA	CATSRGGSDTEAFF	TGTGCCACCAGCAGAGGAGGGTCGGACACTGAAGCTTTCTTT
TRBV11-3	16	NA	TRBJ2-7	TRBD2	CASSPGLAGGPNEQYF	TGTGCCAGCAGCCCGGGACTAGCGGGGGGTCCCAACGAGCAGTACTTC
TRBV3-1/TRBV3-2	14	NA	TRBJ2-5	NA	CASSRDFFKETQYF	TGTGCCAGCAGCCGGGACTTCTTTAAAGAGACCCAGTACTTC
TRBV7-2	16	NA	TRBJ2-3	TRBD2	CASSLEPAGGRDTQYF	TGTGCCAGCAGCTTAGAGCCAGCGGGGGGGCGGGATACGCAGTATTTT
TRBV6-5	15	NA	TRBJ2-7	NA	CASSYLGRSSYEQYF	TGTGCCAGCAGTTACTTGGGGAGATCCTCCTACGAGCAGTACTTC
TRBV9	15	NA	TRBJ2-2	TRBD1	CASSGQGTRSGELFF	TGTGCCAGCAGCGGACAGGGGACGAGGAGTGGGGAGCTGTTTTTT
TRBV4-1	15	NA	TRBJ1-2	TRBD1	CASSQDGTGFEGYTF	TGCGCCAGCAGCCAAGATGGGACAGGGTTCGAAGGCTACACCTTC
TRBV3-1/TRBV3-2	13	NA	TRBJ2-3	NA	CASSQKGNQPQYF	TGTGCCAGCAGCCAAAAGGGGAATCAGCCCCAGTATTTT
TRBV20-1	11	NA	TRBJ1-1	NA	CSANYDTEAFF	TGCAGTGCTAACTACGACACTGAAGCTTTCTTT
TRBV6-5	15	NA	TRBJ1-2	TRBD1	CASSYSSGQGYSYTF	TGTGCCAGCAGTTACTCGTCGGGACAGGGCTATAGCTACACCTTC
TRBV10-3	16	few	TRBJ2-7	NA	CANISGTLGFNYEQYF	TGTGCCAACATATCCGGGACACTGGGGTTTAACTACGAGCAGTACTTC
TRBV3-1/TRBV3-2	15	NA	TRBJ2-5	TRBD2	CASSQGAGGTETQYF	TGTGCCAGCAGCCAAGGCGCGGGGGGGACAGAGACCCAGTACTTC
TRBV25-1	15	NA	TRBJ1-2	TRBD1	CASSEWDSRVYGYTF	TGTGCCAGCAGTGAGTGGGACAGCCGGGTCTATGGCTACACCTTC
TRBV15	15	NA	TRBJ2-7	TRBD2	CATSPRTSGLYEQYF	TGTGCCACCAGCCCAAGGACTAGCGGGCTCTACGAGCAGTACTTC
TRBV21-1	18	NA	TRBJ1-1	NA	CASSQHHPRQGSWTEAFF	TGTGCCAGCAGCCAACATCACCCCCGACAGGGGAGTTGGACTGAAGCTTTCTTT
TRBV27	14	once	TRBJ2-3	NA	CASSFAGAADTQYF	TGTGCCAGCAGTTTCGCGGGGGCCGCAGATACGCAGTATTTT
TRBV18	17	NA	TRBJ2-3	TRBD1	CASSPPNRGGGRDTQYF	TGTGCCAGCTCACCACCGAACAGGGGCGGAGGAAGAGATACGCAGTATTTT
TRBV27	16	NA	TRBJ1-6	TRBD1	CASSFLTGAPNSPLHF	TGTGCCAGCAGTTTTTTGACAGGGGCCCCTAATTCACCCCTCCACTTT
TRBV2	13	NA	TRBJ1-3	NA	CASRGGSGNTIYF	TGTGCCAGCAGAGGGGGATCGGGAAACACCATATATTTT
TRBV12-3/TRBV12-4	12	NA	TRBJ2-1	NA	CASSMTASEQFF	TGTGCCAGCAGTATGACAGCTAGTGAGCAGTTCTTC
TRBV6-5	13	NA	TRBJ1-6	NA	CASGQKDNSPLHF	TGTGCCAGCGGGCAGAAGGATAATTCACCCCTCCACTTT
TRBV5-6	15	NA	TRBJ2-7	NA	CASSLGPGSSYEQYF	TGTGCCAGCAGCTTGGGCCCGGGGAGCTCCTACGAGCAGTACTTC
TRBV18	15	NA	TRBJ2-7	TRBD1	CASSLETGGLNEQYF	TGTGCCAGCTCACTAGAGACAGGGGGACTCAACGAGCAGTACTTC
TRBV19	17	NA	TRBJ1-2	NA	CASSIPGIGSLGYGYTF	TGTGCCAGTAGTATCCCGGGGATTGGTTCTTTGGGATATGGCTACACCTTC
TRBV6-5	13	once	TRBJ1-1	TRBD1	CASSYSRTGEAFF	TGTGCCAGCAGTTACTCAAGGACAGGGGAAGCTTTCTTT
TRBV7-2	15	NA	TRBJ1-4	NA	CASSLLTAGNEKLFF	TGTGCCAGCAGCTTACTGACCGCGGGTAATGAAAAACTGTTTTTT
TRBV19	15	NA	TRBJ1-3	NA	CASSIRDITGNTIYF	TGTGCCAGTAGTATCAGGGACATCACTGGAAACACCATATATTTT
TRBV27	14	NA	TRBJ1-2	NA	CASSRRQLPYGYTF	TGTGCCAGCAGTAGACGACAGCTTCCCTATGGCTACACCTTC
TRBV6-5	14	NA	TRBJ1-2	NA	CASTRSLRRGGYTF	TGTGCCAGCACACGCTCACTGAGGCGTGGTGGCTACACCTTC
TRBV7-6	16	NA	TRBJ2-1	NA	CASSPRLGVAYNEQFF	TGTGCCAGCAGCCCCCGACTAGGTGTGGCCTACAATGAGCAGTTCTTC
TRBV29-1	13	NA	TRBJ1-1	TRBD1	CSVEYAGGTEAFF	TGCAGCGTTGAATACGCAGGGGGCACTGAAGCTTTCTTT
TRBV7-2	13	once	TRBJ2-7	TRBD2	CASTWGGAYEQYF	TGTGCCAGCACCTGGGGGGGAGCCTACGAGCAGTACTTC